The 7 T cell receptor beta chains in this list originate from one sample, sequenced in a study of CD8 T cells in Susac syndrome. It was with random hexamers that about 0.45 to 1 ug RNA was reverse transcribed. TCRdb processed the immunoSEQ multiplex PCR reads anew with MiXCR; each CDR3 protein has one entry. The sample has 240,000 or so distinct CDR3 sequences; 90% to 97% are singletons. Sequencing was done on a sample of CD4+ T cells from PBMCs. The receptors shown here come from a human donor with Susac syndrome.

The chain is built from TRBV21-1 and TRBJ2-5; whether TRBD1, the table's D call, matches the DNA was not checked. TRBV21-1 is given as a pseudogene. This CDR3 is built from 16 residues. This CDR3 is CASSKEGRGPRETQYF. Here the CDR3 DNA reads TGTGCCAGCAGCAAAGAAGGCAGGGGGCCTCGAGAGACCCAGTACTTC.

This chain connects TRBV28 to TRBJ1-1, with D unclear. V lost 8 bases to trimming and J lost 10 bases, with 11 bases between them. This CDR3 is built from 10 residues. CDR1 and CDR2 from the germline V gene are MDHEN and SYDVKM. The CDR3 loop reads CASGRLGAFF. As DNA, the CDR3 is TGTGCCAGCGGCCGACTGGGAGCTTTCTTT.

This chain uses TRBV23-1 with TRBJ2-7; TRBD1 matches at 7 bases. TRBV23-1 is filed as an ORF, its function uncertain. The CDR3 spans 12 residues. Germline trimming cut 7 bases from V and 5 bases from J; bases unmatched to any gene: 5. In DNA form, the CDR3 reads TGCGCCAGCACGACAGGGACCCACGAGCAGTACTTC. Residues: CASTTGTHEQYF.

The chain joins TRBV18 to TRBJ2-1; D not resolved. Per the germline V gene, CDR1 is KGHSH and CDR2 is LQKENI. This CDR3 spans 11 amino acids. V gave up 6 bases and J gave up 10 bases, with 10 bases separating them. CDR3 residues: CASSPLQEQFF. In DNA form, the CDR3 reads TGTGCCAGCTCTCCCCTGCAGGAGCAGTTCTTC.

This rearrangement joins TRBV29-1 to TRBJ2-7; 8 nucleotides agree with TRBD2. The trim removed 8 bases at V and 3 bases at J, leaving 9 bases unmatched. The CDR3 sequence is 13 residues long. Germline CDR1 and CDR2: SQVTM and ANQGSEA. CDR3: CSITTSGRYEQYF. CDR3 DNA: TGCAGCATAACCACTAGCGGCCGCTACGAGCAGTACTTC.

The chain links TRBV14 to TRBJ2-1; D assignment may be TRBD1 or TRBD2 (5 bases each). CDR1 and CDR2 (germline): SGHDN, FVKESK. This CDR3 has 13 amino acids. Trimming left V 1 base short and J 10 bases short, with 11 bases between. The CDR3 bases are TGTGCCAGCAGCCAAGTCCGGGGCGGGGAGCAGTTCTTC. It encodes CASSQVRGGEQFF.

This clonotype occurred once. The J gene is TRBJ2-1, the V gene TRBV5-1; D is possibly TRBD2 (6 bases). CDR3 length equals 18 residues. Germline CDR1 reads SGHRS; CDR2 reads YFSETQ. The V gene lost 0 bases and the J gene lost 0 bases, with 16 bases spanning the gap. Written as DNA, the CDR3 is TGCGCCAGCAGCTTGGCCGGGCTAGCGATGAGCTCCTACAATGAGCAGTTCTTC. It specifies CASSLAGLAMSSYNEQFF. The entire variable domain, with the rest obtained from reference TRBV5-1 and TRBJ2-1, is as follows: KAGVTQTPRYLIKTRGQQVTLSCSPISGHRSVSWYQQTPGQGLQFLFEYFSETQRNKGNFPGRFSGRQFSNSRSEMNVSTLELGDSALYLCASSLAGLAMSSYNEQFFGPGTRLTVL.